The TCR beta chain described here comes from a study of regulatory T cells in long-lasting Graves disease. Findings of the study overall: A reduction in accuracy may have resulted from the small sample size.

Concerning this clonotype itself: What it recognizes is unknown.

Germline CDR1 is SEHNR and CDR2 is FQNEAQ (reference sequence). Trimming stripped 4 bases from V and 11 bases from J, with 8 bases between. The CDR3 sequence is 11 residues long. Time point indicated: persistent/refractory GD, antithyroid drugs over 5 years with positive TRAb. TCR sequences were obtained from RNA taken from PBMCs. Both iRepertoire HTBI primers and Arm-PCR of CDR3 regions were used to build the TCR beta libraries. One entry per CDR3 protein results from TCRdb running MiXCR on the multiplex PCR reads. The data hold some 430,000 distinct CDR3 sequences, with about 22% observed a single time.

The J gene is TRBJ1-4, the V gene TRBV7-9, with a weak D call TRBD1 (5 bases). This specimen was peripheral blood mononuclear cells (PBMCs), taken when the disease was refractory, from a patient treated with antithyroid drugs. This TCR was sampled from a female donor with Graves disease. CDR3 protein: CASSSGTKLFF. The CDR3, as DNA: TGTGCCAGCAGCTCAGGGACGAAACTGTTTTTT.